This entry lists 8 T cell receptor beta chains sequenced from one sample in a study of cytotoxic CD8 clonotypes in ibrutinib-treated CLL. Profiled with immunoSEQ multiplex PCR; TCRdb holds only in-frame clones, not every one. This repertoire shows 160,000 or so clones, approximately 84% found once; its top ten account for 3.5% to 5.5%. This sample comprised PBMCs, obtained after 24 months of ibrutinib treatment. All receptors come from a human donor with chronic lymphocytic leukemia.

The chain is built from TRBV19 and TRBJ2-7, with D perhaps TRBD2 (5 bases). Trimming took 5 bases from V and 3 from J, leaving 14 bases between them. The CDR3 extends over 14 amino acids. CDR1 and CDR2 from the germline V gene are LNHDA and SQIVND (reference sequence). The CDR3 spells CASSAQDGVYEQYF. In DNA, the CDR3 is TGTGCCAGTAGTGCTCAAGACGGGGTCTACGAGCAGTACTTC.

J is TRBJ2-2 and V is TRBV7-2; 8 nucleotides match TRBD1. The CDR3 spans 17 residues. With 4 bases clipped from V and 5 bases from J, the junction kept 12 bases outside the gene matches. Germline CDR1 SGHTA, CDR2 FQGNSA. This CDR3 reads CASSSTSRDRKTGELFF. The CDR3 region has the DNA TGTGCCAGCAGCTCAACAAGCCGGGACAGGAAAACCGGGGAGCTGTTTTTT.

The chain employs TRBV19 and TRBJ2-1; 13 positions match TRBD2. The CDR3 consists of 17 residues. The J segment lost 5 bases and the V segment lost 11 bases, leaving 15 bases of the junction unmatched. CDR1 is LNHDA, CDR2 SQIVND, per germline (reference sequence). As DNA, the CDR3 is TGTGCCCCAGGCCTGACTAGCGGGAGGCCTACCAACAATGAGCAGTTCTTC. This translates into CAPGLTSGRPTNNEQFF. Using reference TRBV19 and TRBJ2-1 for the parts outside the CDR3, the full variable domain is DGGITQSPKYLFRKEGQNVTLSCEQNLNHDAMYWYRQDPGQGLRLIYYSQIVNDFQKGDIAEGYSVSREKKESFPLTVTSAQKNPTAFYLCAPGLTSGRPTNNEQFFGPGTRLTVL.

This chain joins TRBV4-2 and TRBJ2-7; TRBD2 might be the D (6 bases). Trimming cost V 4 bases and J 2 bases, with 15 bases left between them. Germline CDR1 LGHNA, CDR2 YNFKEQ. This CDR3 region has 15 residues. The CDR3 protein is CASSLGLQTTYEQYF. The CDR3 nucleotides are TGTGCCAGCAGCCTGGGACTCCAGACTACCTACGAGCAGTACTTC.

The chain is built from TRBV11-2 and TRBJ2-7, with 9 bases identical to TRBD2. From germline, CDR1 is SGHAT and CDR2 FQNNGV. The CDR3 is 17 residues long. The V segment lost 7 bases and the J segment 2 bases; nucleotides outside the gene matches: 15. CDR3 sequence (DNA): TGTGCCAGCACCGTAGGGCTAGCGGGACCTTTACCCTACGAGCAGTACTTC. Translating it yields CASTVGLAGPLPYEQYF.

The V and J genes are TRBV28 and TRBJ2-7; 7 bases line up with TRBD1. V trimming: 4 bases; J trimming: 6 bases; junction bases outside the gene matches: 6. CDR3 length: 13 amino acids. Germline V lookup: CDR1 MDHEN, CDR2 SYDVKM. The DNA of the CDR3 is TGTGCCAGCAGTTCGGGACAGCCCATCGAGCAGTACTTC. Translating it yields CASSSGQPIEQYF.

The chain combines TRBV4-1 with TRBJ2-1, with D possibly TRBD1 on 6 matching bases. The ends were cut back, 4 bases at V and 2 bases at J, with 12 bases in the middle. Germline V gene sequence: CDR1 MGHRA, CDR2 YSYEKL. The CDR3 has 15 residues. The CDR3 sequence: CASSRIGGTYNEQFF. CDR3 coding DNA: TGCGCCAGCAGCCGGATAGGGGGTACCTACAATGAGCAGTTCTTC.

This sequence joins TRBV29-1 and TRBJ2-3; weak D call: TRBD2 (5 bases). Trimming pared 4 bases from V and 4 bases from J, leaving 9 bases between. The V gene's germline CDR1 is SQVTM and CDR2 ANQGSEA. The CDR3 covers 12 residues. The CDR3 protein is CSVGRIADTQYF. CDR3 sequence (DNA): TGCAGCGTTGGGAGGATCGCAGATACGCAGTATTTT.